This is a list of T cell receptor beta chains from one sample in a study of T cells after yellow fever vaccination. TCRdb itself ran the 5' RACE reads through MiXCR, one entry per CDR3 protein. The table includes about 310,000 distinct CDR3 sequences, around 3.6% detected once. The material sequenced was PBMCs, taken on the day of the yellow fever booster vaccination. The receptors stem from a man in his late teens or twenties who received the YFV17D yellow fever vaccine. The conserved cysteine and the conserved F or W are not part of the CDR3 here. Each record gives: J gene, V gene, CDR3 protein.

TRBJ2-3 TRBV5-5 ASSLHGTDTQY
TRBJ2-3 TRBV3-1 ASSQSSVTRLIVDTQY
TRBJ2-7 TRBV15 ATSRDGAGTYEQY
TRBJ1-1 TRBV5-1 ASSPPRQGGTEAF
TRBJ1-1 TRBV5-1 ASSPGTATEAF
TRBJ2-5 TRBV10-3 AISEQGLETQY
TRBJ2-1 TRBV4-2 ASSQVLGAGEQF
TRBJ2-1 TRBV19 ASSIRKGLYNEQF
TRBJ2-2 TRBV27 ASSLGQLGGGELF
TRBJ1-1 TRBV19 ASSIILGGTEAF
TRBJ2-1 TRBV5-5 ASSPAGTQLLREQF
TRBJ1-3 TRBV24-1 ATSDPTDTGNTIY
TRBJ2-1 TRBV6-5 ASSESLAGSYNEQF
TRBJ2-4 TRBV5-1 ASSLAPTGQLIQY
TRBJ1-1 TRBV6-1 ASSAGLLNTEAF
TRBJ1-2 TRBV5-1 ASSLGEVYGYT
TRBJ1-2 TRBV3-1 ASSQELQGLGGYT
TRBJ2-2 TRBV20-1 SASTSGGLEELF
TRBJ2-1 TRBV5-1 ASRRVGGGSYNEQF
TRBJ2-5 TRBV12-3/TRBV12-4 ASSLDWDQETQY
TRBJ2-1 TRBV7-3 ASSFSGGAYEQF
TRBJ2-3 TRBV19 ASSRSRPDTQY
TRBJ1-4 TRBV2 ASTNRDRSFNEKLF
TRBJ2-1 TRBV3-1 ASGEGGGHSYNEQF
TRBJ1-2 TRBV7-2 ASSSPGQGVYGYT
TRBJ2-3 TRBV5-5 ASSLQGVLGDTQY
TRBJ2-7 TRBV5-1 ASSLAVDEQY
TRBJ2-1 TRBV12-3/TRBV12-4 ASTERGGGYNEQF
TRBJ2-3 TRBV24-1 ATSDAGDRGYVGTQY
TRBJ1-1 TRBV7-2 ASSSRQGGSGTEAF
TRBJ1-1 TRBV19 ASSIVTGRNEAF
TRBJ2-5 TRBV11-2 ASSLGDRDQETQY
TRBJ1-1 TRBV4-2 ASSPDLYRNTEAF
TRBJ1-2 TRBV11-2 ASSGGAGGGYT
TRBJ1-1 TRBV6-5 ASSYWGRNMNTEAF
TRBJ1-2 TRBV4-3 ASSQDTGAGTVAGYGYT